This TCR beta chain was sequenced for a study of cytotoxic CD8 clonotypes in ibrutinib-treated CLL (dated by TCRdb to about 2021). Background for the entire study: The cohort was composed of ten to eleven relapsed/refractory and about 15 treatment-naive patients; IGHV unmutated status was identified in about 17 patients. Longitudinal samples were available for about 30% of the roughly 90 trial participants. Cryopreserved peripheral blood mononuclear cells were collected before treatment, at response, and at either disease progression or sustained remission. Response samples were obtained after a median of approximately 12 months of treatment, with a range of roughly 6 to 36 months. Responses were partial in roughly 24 patients and complete in 2; after median around 72 months follow-up, about 14 stayed in remission and some twelve progressed. On average, each sample had about 260,000 productive templates and tens of thousands of productive rearrangements. Every remission and progressive disease sample was obtained while ibrutinib was still being received by the patients. Broad study findings and their caveats: Public clonotypes were found to be uncommon and were observed to contract or remain stable during treatment; the increase in clonality was shown to reflect expansion of private clonotypes at ibrutinib response. Sampling times were not matched between sustained-remission and progressing patients, and lymph node repertoires were not studied. At baseline, clonality was higher than in age-matched healthy donors and showed a strong correlation with circulating CD8+ T-cell counts. Clonality rose at ibrutinib response, remained stable during sustained remission, and dropped back toward baseline at progression.

Each clonotype received, on average, around 10x coverage in deep resolution sequencing performed on a MiSeq, where the target depth lay between 1 in 1 million and 1 in 200,000 T cells. TCR beta libraries were generated with the immunoSEQ hsTCRB Kit. The paper's processing steps were these. ImmunoSEQ Data Assistant and ImmunoSEQ Analyzer were used for data analysis, and V, D and J genes were assigned according to IMGT definitions. Clonality, which ranges from 0 to 1, was calculated as one minus the normalized Shannon entropy of productive rearrangement frequencies. Only overrepresented clonotypes making up at least 0.05% of the repertoire of each patient were included in the public clonotype analysis. Some 14 age-matched healthy donor repertoires from immuneACCESS served as clonality controls. Here the immuneACCESS table is served through TCRdb, limited to in-frame sequences with V and J called. Missing clones are a known gap in these copies; in checked studies unresolved V genes cover under half, and the rest lacks a known reason. Clonal size and the V and J genes are those of that table, whereas D and trimming came from the DNA. The sample contains 250,000 to 350,000 clones, around 69% of them found a single time. The top ten constitute around 6% of the sample.

Comment on this clone: Its antigen target is currently unknown. No base qualities exist here, and no much larger clone lies one base off it.

Per the publication, the time point label means: progressive disease on ibrutinib. For TCR beta library preparation, 1.5 to 2.5 micrograms of genomic DNA was extracted from cryopreserved PBMCs. Longitudinal blood samples from CLL patients receiving ibrutinib monotherapy were subjected to high-throughput TCR beta sequencing. The patients were enrolled in a single-center, open-label phase 2 trial of ibrutinib monotherapy. The junction shows trimming of 6 bases on V and 0 bases on J, plus 13 bases between the germline ends. The CDR3 measures 15 amino acids from cysteine to phenylalanine. Just CDR3 DNA is preserved here, 45 bases in frame from base 1. CDR1 and CDR2, per the germline V gene, are MNHEY and SVGAGI.

Sequences were derived from PBMCs, sampled at disease progression, from a patient treated with ibrutinib. The rearranged segments are TRBV6-5 and TRBJ2-3, with the D gene call left open. This clonotype was obtained from a human donor with chronic lymphocytic leukemia. The CDR3 protein: CASSRGRPSTDTQYF. The DNA sequence reads TGTGCCAGCAGCCGAGGACGACCTAGCACAGATACGCAGTATTTT.